The clone carrying this TCR beta chain was counted many times. Its antigen is still unknown. The data were obtained in a study of spatial heterogeneity in lung cancer. Study-level points and caveats: Within tumors, counts of expanded alpha and beta TCRs tracked tumor mutation counts.

V dropped 0 bases and J dropped 2 bases, with 9 bases sitting between them. Germline V lookup: CDR1 SGHRS, CDR2 YFSETQ. The CDR3 covers 14 residues. Time point denoted: sample taken at primary tumor resection. Whole RNA, which was extracted from tumor, nontumor lung tissue or frozen PBMC, was sequenced without any cell sorting. A unique molecular identifier was carried by every single TCR cDNA molecule. TCRdb re-called the 5' RACE reads through MiXCR, storing one row per CDR3 protein. Among about 11,000 distinct CDR3 sequences listed, approximately 8% were seen once. Sequenced material: lung tumor tissue, taken at surgery. The rearrangement uses TRBV5-1 and TRBJ2-7, with D hard to call. This receptor was identified in a female donor with early-stage non-small cell lung cancer. CDR3 sequence: CASSLDRATYEQYF. The DNA for the CDR3 is TGCGCCAGCAGCTTGGACAGAGCTACCTACGAGCAGTACTTC.